The rows below give T cell receptor beta chains drawn from one sample of a study of cytomegalovirus exposure and HLA in healthy donors. TCRdb's copy holds only in-frame clones and misses some; the assay was immunoSEQ multiplex PCR. The table includes 90,000 to 110,000 clones, around 81% detected once. Sequenced: PBMCs. The source is a woman aged 25 to 39 in good health and CMV-seronegative. CDR3s include the opening cysteine and the closing phenylalanine or tryptophan. A D gene is named only where the DNA matches it firmly. The size field is filled for only some rows; it gives once, few, many or a size class.

-,TRBD1,TRBV7-9,TRBJ1-2,TGTGCCAGCAGCTTAGCTACAGGGGGTCTCGGCTATGGCTACACCTTC,CASSLATGGLGYGYTF
-,-,TRBV30,TRBJ2-7,TGTGCCTGGAGTCACGAGCTTTACGAGCAGTACTTC,CAWSHELYEQYF
few,TRBD1,TRBV5-1,TRBJ1-1,TGCGCCAGCAGCCACGGGACAGACCGTGAAGCTTTCTTT,CASSHGTDREAFF
few,-,TRBV9,TRBJ2-1,TGTGCCAGCAGCGGTCTCTACTACAATGAGCAGTTCTTC,CASSGLYYNEQFF
-,-,TRBV27,TRBJ2-7,TGTGCCAGCACCAATAAAGCCCGAGACGAGCAGTACTTC,CASTNKARDEQYF
-,-,TRBV9,TRBJ1-2,TGTGCCAGCAGCGTAGATCCGGGTAACTATGGCTACACCTTC,CASSVDPGNYGYTF
-,-,TRBV5-5,TRBJ2-7,TGTGCCAGCAGCCCGAGGATGCCGGACACGAGCTACGAGCAGTACTTC,CASSPRMPDTSYEQYF
-,TRBD2,TRBV10-3,TRBJ2-5,TGTGCCATCAGTGAAAATTTAGCGGGAGGGCGGGGTGAGACCCAGTACTTC,CAISENLAGGRGETQYF
-,TRBD2,TRBV5-1,TRBJ2-3,TGCGCCAGCAGCTTGGACGGGAGGGTCCCAGATACGCAGTATTTT,CASSLDGRVPDTQYF
once,TRBD1,TRBV6-1,TRBJ1-6,TGTGCCAGCAGGCGGACCGGGACAGGGGATTCACCCCTCCACTTT,CASRRTGTGDSPLHF
-,-,TRBV19,TRBJ1-1,TGTGCCTCGGGGAACACTGAAGCTTTCTTT,CASGNTEAFF
-,TRBD1,TRBV27,TRBJ2-1,TGTGCCAGCAGTTCCGCAGGGGGTTCAGGGGGTGTGGAGTTCTTC,CASSSAGGSGGVEFF
-,TRBD1,TRBV28,TRBJ2-7,TGTGCCAGCAGGTCGACAGGGTCCTACGAGCAGTACTTC,CASRSTGSYEQYF
-,TRBD2,TRBV5-1,TRBJ2-1,TGCGCCAGCAGCCCTGGACTAGCGGTAAATGAGCAGTTCTTC,CASSPGLAVNEQFF
-,TRBD2,TRBV7-6,TRBJ2-7,TGTGCCAGCGCAGCGGGAGGTAAACGCTACGAGCAGTACTTC,CASAAGGKRYEQYF
once,-,TRBV5-1,TRBJ1-4,TGCGCCAGCAGCCCCTCCCCGAATGAAAAACTGTTTTTT,CASSPSPNEKLFF
-,TRBD2,TRBV9,TRBJ2-2,TGTGCCAGCAGCGTGCGGGAGGGCGTGGCCGGGGAGCTGTTTTTT,CASSVREGVAGELFF
-,TRBD2,TRBV7-2,TRBJ2-5,TGTGCCAGCAGCCCGACGGCTAGCGGGAGGGCCAAGACCCAGTACTTC,CASSPTASGRAKTQYF
-,TRBD2,TRBV28,TRBJ2-1,TGTGCCAGCAGTTTTCAGCGGGAGATACGGTACAATGAGCAGTTCTTC,CASSFQREIRYNEQFF
-,-,TRBV29-1,TRBJ1-1,TGCAGCGCCCACCGGGGTATGCGGGGCACTGAAGCTTTCTTT,CSAHRGMRGTEAFF
-,-,TRBV18,TRBJ1-3,TGTGCCAGCTCACCAGGAGGCAGGTACGCCTCTGGAAACACCATATATTTT,CASSPGGRYASGNTIYF
-,-,TRBV6-1,TRBJ2-5,TGTGCCAGCATAAGAGAGCGCCGGGAGACCCAGTACTTC,CASIRERRETQYF
once,TRBD2,TRBV6-4,TRBJ2-3,TGTGCCGGCAGTGTGGGACTAGCAGCCAGCACAGATACGCAGTATTTT,CAGSVGLAASTDTQYF
once,TRBD2,TRBV7-9,TRBJ2-1,TGTGCCAGCACCCCTATGGGGGAGGGCTGGAATGAGCAGTTCTTC,CASTPMGEGWNEQFF
-,-,TRBV7-9,TRBJ1-1,TGTGCCAGCTCCCCCGCAGGACTGACTGAAGCTTTCTTT,CASSPAGLTEAFF
-,-,TRBV19,TRBJ2-7,TGTGCCAGCAAACAGGGACACGAGCAGTACTTC,CASKQGHEQYF
-,-,TRBV10-3,TRBJ1-2,TGTGCCATCAGTGAGGTAACAGGCGGTTTTAACTATGGCTACACCTTC,CAISEVTGGFNYGYTF